A selection of T cell receptor beta chains follows, all from one sample in a study of shared clonotypes between healthy human individuals. Clones were read by immunoSEQ multiplex PCR, and TCRdb kept only the in-frame ones, dropping some. This sample carries 1.5 million to 2.5 million clones, roughly 94% of them seen once, and the ten largest clones take 1.2%. Specimen: naive CD8+ T cells sorted from blood. The receptors come from a man aged 18-30 years in good health. Both conserved end residues are part of each CDR3. The order of the fields is J gene, D gene, clone size, V gene, CDR3 DNA, CDR3 protein. D genes are given only for firm matches. Expanded clones get a size class; other rows say once, few or many, or leave the size out.

J gene: TRBJ2-7
D gene: TRBD1
clone size: NA
V gene: TRBV28
CDR3 DNA: TGTGCCAGCAGTTATGCCGGGACAGGGCTTCACGAGCAGTACTTC
CDR3 protein: CASSYAGTGLHEQYF

J gene: TRBJ1-1
D gene: NA
clone size: few
V gene: TRBV5-4
CDR3 DNA: TGTGCCAGCAGCTGGGGGGGCACTGAAGCTTTCTTT
CDR3 protein: CASSWGGTEAFF

J gene: TRBJ2-7
D gene: TRBD2
clone size: NA
V gene: TRBV5-4
CDR3 DNA: TGTGCCAGCAGCTTAAGCGGGAGGGCCGACCACGAGCAGTACTTC
CDR3 protein: CASSLSGRADHEQYF

J gene: TRBJ2-7
D gene: NA
clone size: NA
V gene: TRBV5-1
CDR3 DNA: TGCGCCAGCAGCTTGGCTCTCCAGAACTACGAGCAGTACTTC
CDR3 protein: CASSLALQNYEQYF

J gene: TRBJ1-2
D gene: NA
clone size: NA
V gene: TRBV7-2
CDR3 DNA: TGTGCCAGCAGCCAATCGGTGGGGGGCTCACGAACAGGTGGCTACACCTTC
CDR3 protein: CASSQSVGGSRTGGYTF

J gene: TRBJ2-3
D gene: NA
clone size: once
V gene: TRBV10-1
CDR3 DNA: TGCGCCAGCAGTGAGTGGGTTACCGGGACTGAAGATACGCAGTATTTT
CDR3 protein: CASSEWVTGTEDTQYF

J gene: TRBJ1-4
D gene: TRBD1
clone size: NA
V gene: TRBV19
CDR3 DNA: TGTGCCAGTAGTATCGACAGGGAGGCAACTAATGAAAAACTGTTTTTT
CDR3 protein: CASSIDREATNEKLFF

J gene: TRBJ2-7
D gene: NA
clone size: NA
V gene: TRBV6-1
CDR3 DNA: TGTGCCAGCAGTGAATGGGTCGCCTACGAGCAGTACTTC
CDR3 protein: CASSEWVAYEQYF

J gene: TRBJ2-7
D gene: NA
clone size: NA
V gene: TRBV27
CDR3 DNA: TGTGCCAGCAGTTTATTGGACGGTTCCTACGAGCAGTACTTC
CDR3 protein: CASSLLDGSYEQYF

J gene: TRBJ1-4
D gene: NA
clone size: NA
V gene: TRBV21-1
CDR3 DNA: TGTGCCAGCACCTGGACAGGGTACGAAAAACTGTTTTTT
CDR3 protein: CASTWTGYEKLFF

J gene: TRBJ2-3
D gene: NA
clone size: NA
V gene: TRBV19
CDR3 DNA: TGTGCCAGTAGTCCAGAAGCAGATACGCAGTATTTT
CDR3 protein: CASSPEADTQYF

J gene: TRBJ2-7
D gene: TRBD1
clone size: NA
V gene: TRBV27
CDR3 DNA: TGTGCCAGCAGTCACAGGGGATACTCCTACGAGCAGTACTTC
CDR3 protein: CASSHRGYSYEQYF

J gene: TRBJ2-5
D gene: NA
clone size: NA
V gene: TRBV29-1
CDR3 DNA: TGCAGCGTTGCCAGGGCGGAGGGTAAGACCCAGTACTTC
CDR3 protein: CSVARAEGKTQYF

J gene: TRBJ2-1
D gene: NA
clone size: NA
V gene: TRBV30
CDR3 DNA: TGTGCCTGGAGTTTAGACTACGAGCAGTTCTTC
CDR3 protein: CAWSLDYEQFF

J gene: TRBJ2-7
D gene: NA
clone size: NA
V gene: TRBV21-1
CDR3 DNA: TGTGCCAGCAGCAATAGCGGGAGGGCCACAGGAAAATTCCACGAGCAGTACTTC
CDR3 protein: CASSNSGRATGKFHEQYF

J gene: TRBJ1-4
D gene: TRBD1
clone size: NA
V gene: TRBV5-5
CDR3 DNA: TGTGCCAGCAGCCTGACAGGGGTTTGGGGAGGACTGTTTTTT
CDR3 protein: CASSLTGVWGGLFF

J gene: TRBJ1-2
D gene: TRBD1
clone size: NA
V gene: TRBV9
CDR3 DNA: TGTGCCAGCAGCCCCAGGACAGGGGGGGACTATGGCTACACCTTC
CDR3 protein: CASSPRTGGDYGYTF

J gene: TRBJ1-6
D gene: NA
clone size: once
V gene: TRBV6-1
CDR3 DNA: TGTGCCAGCAGGGCCCCGGGTGTGAATTCACCCCTCCACTTT
CDR3 protein: CASRAPGVNSPLHF

J gene: TRBJ1-2
D gene: TRBD1
clone size: once
V gene: TRBV6-1
CDR3 DNA: TGTGCCAGCAGTGATGGACTTTCCTATAAAATTGACAGGGAGAACTATGGCTACACCTTC
CDR3 protein: CASSDGLSYKIDRENYGYTF

J gene: TRBJ1-2
D gene: TRBD1
clone size: NA
V gene: TRBV4-3
CDR3 DNA: TGCGCCAGCAGCCAAGATATGGCAGGGGGCCTTAATGGCTACACCTTC
CDR3 protein: CASSQDMAGGLNGYTF

J gene: TRBJ1-5
D gene: NA
clone size: NA
V gene: TRBV7-8
CDR3 DNA: TGTGCCAGTACACTTAGCAATCAGCCCCAGCATTTT
CDR3 protein: CASTLSNQPQHF

J gene: TRBJ2-1
D gene: NA
clone size: NA
V gene: TRBV5-1
CDR3 DNA: TGCGCCAGCAGCCCGCTCTACAATGAGCAGTTCTTC
CDR3 protein: CASSPLYNEQFF

J gene: TRBJ1-2
D gene: NA
clone size: NA
V gene: TRBV6-5
CDR3 DNA: TGTGCCAGCAGTTGGGGCTGGAACTATGGCTACACCTTC
CDR3 protein: CASSWGWNYGYTF

J gene: TRBJ2-3
D gene: NA
clone size: NA
V gene: TRBV5-5
CDR3 DNA: TGTGCCAGCAGCTTGGTAGCAGGACGGATGCTTGGGACAGATACGCAGTATTTT
CDR3 protein: CASSLVAGRMLGTDTQYF

J gene: TRBJ2-7
D gene: TRBD1
clone size: NA
V gene: TRBV28
CDR3 DNA: TGTGCCAGCAGTTTATTTGGGACAGGCTACGAGCAGTACTTC
CDR3 protein: CASSLFGTGYEQYF

J gene: TRBJ1-5
D gene: NA
clone size: NA
V gene: TRBV27
CDR3 DNA: TGTGCCAGCAGTTTTCCAGGGTCAAATCAGCCCCAGCATTTT
CDR3 protein: CASSFPGSNQPQHF

J gene: TRBJ2-3
D gene: TRBD1
clone size: NA
V gene: TRBV29-1
CDR3 DNA: TGCAGCGTGCAGGGGACAGGGGGCTACACAGATACGCAGTATTTT
CDR3 protein: CSVQGTGGYTDTQYF

J gene: TRBJ2-5
D gene: TRBD2
clone size: NA
V gene: TRBV2
CDR3 DNA: TGTGCCAGCAGCGTCCTAGCGGTCTCAAGAGGGACCCAGTACTTC
CDR3 protein: CASSVLAVSRGTQYF

J gene: TRBJ1-1
D gene: NA
clone size: NA
V gene: TRBV10-3
CDR3 DNA: TGTGCCATCAAGGGGCCCAGTGAAGCTTTCTTT
CDR3 protein: CAIKGPSEAFF

J gene: TRBJ1-6
D gene: NA
clone size: few
V gene: TRBV27
CDR3 DNA: TGTGCCAGCAGTTTAATTGGGGTTAATTCACCCCTCCACTTT
CDR3 protein: CASSLIGVNSPLHF

J gene: TRBJ2-5
D gene: NA
clone size: NA
V gene: TRBV6-5
CDR3 DNA: TGTGCCAGCAGTTACGATTGGGAAGAGACCCAGTACTTC
CDR3 protein: CASSYDWEETQYF

J gene: TRBJ1-2
D gene: NA
clone size: NA
V gene: TRBV4-3
CDR3 DNA: TGCGCCAGCAGCCAAGATTTAGCAGCTAACTATGGCTACACCTTC
CDR3 protein: CASSQDLAANYGYTF